This TCR beta chain stems from a study of T-cell memory formation after mild COVID-19. Study-wide results and caveats: Memory from before infection featured some responding clones, which suggests cross-reactive memory joined. Proof of SARS-CoV-2 specificity was absent for the second-wave clones that crested on day 37. Whereas later expanders leaned CD4+, clones contracting day 15 to 85 showed a balanced CD4/CD8 makeup.

J was trimmed by 8 bases and V by 7 bases; bases with no gene match: 5. The CDR3 is 14 residues long. Germline CDR1 and CDR2: MNHNY and SVGAGI (reference sequence). A few counts support this clonotype. Antigen specificity is unknown. TCRdb redid the calling of the 5' RACE reads with MiXCR, one entry per CDR3 protein. The profile shows hundreds of thousands of distinct CDR3 sequences, about an eighth of them singletons. The rearrangement uses TRBV6-6 and TRBJ1-4, with 12 bases aligning to TRBD1. The source of this sequence is a man between 18 and 29 years old who had mild COVID-19 (a few samples of this study predate the infection). Cell type and time point are not known. The sample taken for sequencing was PBMCs or a T cell subset sorted from them (not recorded which). The CDR3 DNA sequence: TGTGCCAGCACGGGACAGGGGGCACAAGAAAAACTGTTTTTT. As protein: CASTGQGAQEKLFF.